A single sample gave rise to the 32 T cell receptor beta chains below, sequenced in a study of cytomegalovirus exposure and HLA in healthy donors (dated by TCRdb to about 2017). Libraries were made using the immunoSEQ multiplex PCR assay. The multiplex PCR relied on a mix of 60 forward primers for TCR Vbeta segments and 13 reverse primers for TCR Jbeta segments. TCRdb limited this immuneACCESS table to in-frame rearrangements with V and J called. A share of clones is missing; checked studies link under half to unresolved V genes, and the rest is unexplained. Recorded for this sample are under 200,000 clones; around 80% of them occurred a single time. The ten biggest clones cover 1% of the sample. Sequencing input: PBMCs. The receptors were gathered from a woman in her forties or fifties in good health and CMV-seropositive.

V is TRBV5-4 and J is TRBJ2-5, with 9 bases that match TRBD2. Germline V gene data show CDR1 as SGHNT and CDR2 as YYREEE (reference sequence). The CDR3 length is 16 residues. J gave up 14 bases and V 4 bases, and 21 bases lay outside the gene matches. The CDR3 nucleotides read TGTGCCAGCAGCCCTTCTAGCGGGGTAAATATCTACGAGCAATACTTC. This sequence encodes CASSPSSGVNIYEQYF.

On this clone: A junction boundary mismatches the germline segment, possibly from a read error. The chain links TRBV7-7 to TRBJ2-5; maybe TRBD1 (5 bases). The CDR3 loop spans 13 amino acids. Germline V lookup: CDR1 SSHAT, CDR2 FNYEAQ (reference sequence). The CDR3 region has the DNA TGTGCTAGCAGCTTACAGGAACAAGAGACCCAGTACTTC. As protein: CASSLQEQETQYF.

The chain joins TRBV7-8 to TRBJ2-7, with 7 bases aligning to TRBD1. With V trimmed by 3 bases and J by 1 base, 9 bases remained unmatched. Germline CDR1 is SGHVS and CDR2 is FQNEAQ. This CDR3 spans 16 amino acids. The DNA of the CDR3 is TGTGCCAGCAGCTTGTGGACAGGAACCGATTCCTACGAGCAGTACTTC. Amino acids: CASSLWTGTDSYEQYF.

This chain uses TRBV7-2 with TRBJ1-2; possibly TRBD1 for D (5 bases). V lost 1 base and J 5 bases, leaving 17 bases between the germline ends. Germline V gene data show CDR1 as SGHTA and CDR2 as FQGNSA. The CDR3 is 16 residues long. The CDR3 nucleotides are TGTGCCAGCAGCTTAGGGGGGGGACGCGTATCATATGGCTACACCTTC. Translated, it gives CASSLGGGRVSYGYTF.

The chain couples TRBV25-1 to TRBJ1-6; D gene uncertain. The CDR3 extends over 14 amino acids. Trimming left V 0 bases short and J 8 bases short, with 8 bases between. CDR1 MGHDK and CDR2 SYGVNS come from the germline V gene. This chain's CDR3 is CASSEYPRDSPLHF. CDR3 sequence (DNA): TGTGCCAGCAGTGAATACCCGAGGGATTCACCCCTCCACTTT.

A single count supports this clone. V and J are TRBV28 and TRBJ2-7, with D uncertain. The ends were cut back, 3 bases at V and 6 bases at J, with 12 bases in the middle. The length of the CDR3 is 13 residues. Germline CDR1 MDHEN, CDR2 SYDVKM. The DNA of the CDR3 is TGTGCCAGCAGTTTTGGGTTAGCCCGCGAGCAGTACTTC. This codes for CASSFGLAREQYF.

This clone has a handful of counts. V is TRBV7-8 and J is TRBJ2-3, with 9 bases lining up with TRBD2. CDR1 and CDR2 from the germline V gene are SGHVS and FQNEAQ. The CDR3 loop spans 16 amino acids. V lost 2 bases, J lost 1 base, and 4 bases stayed unmatched. CDR3 bases: TGTGCCAGCAGCTTATGGGGGACTAGCCGCACAGATACGCAGTATTTT. Protein sequence: CASSLWGTSRTDTQYF. Full variable domain (missing parts from reference TRBV7-8 and TRBJ2-3): GAGVSQSPRYKVAKRGQDVALRCDPISGHVSLFWYQQALGQGPEFLTYFQNEAQLDKSGLPSDRFFAERPEGSVSTLKIQRTQQEDSAVYLCASSLWGTSRTDTQYFGPGTRLTVL.

This chain uses TRBV7-9 with TRBJ2-1; 7 bases match TRBD2. Per the germline V gene, CDR1 is SEHNR and CDR2 is FQNEAQ (reference sequence). This CDR3 is 14 amino acids long. V gave up 3 bases and J gave up 7 bases; unmatched junction bases: 6. The CDR3, as DNA: TGTGCCAGCAGCTTGTCCGGGACTATAAATGAGCAGTTCTTC. This codes for CASSLSGTINEQFF.

This rearrangement joins TRBV28 to TRBJ1-1; no firm D call. Trimming shortened V by 5 bases and J by 4 bases, and 11 bases separated the two germline ends. Germline loops: CDR1 MDHEN, CDR2 SYDVKM. The CDR3 consists of 13 residues. CDR3 protein: CASSPSVVTEAFF. CDR3 bases: TGTGCCAGCAGTCCGTCGGTGGTCACTGAAGCTTTCTTT. Together with reference TRBV28 and TRBJ1-1, the CDR3 gives the full variable domain: DVKVTQSSRYLVKRTGEKVFLECVQDMDHENMFWYRQDPGLGLRLIYFSYDVKMKEKGDIPEGYSVSREKKERFSLILESASTNQTSMYLCASSPSVVTEAFFGQGTRLTVV.

To note about this clone: This specimen includes other DNA sequences encoding the same CDR3. The gene calls are TRBV28 and TRBJ2-3, with D possibly being TRBD2 (6 bases). V gave up 4 bases and J gave up 1 base, with 12 bases separating them. The CDR3 contains 15 residues. Looked up from germline, CDR1 is MDHEN and CDR2 is SYDVKM. In DNA, the CDR3 is TGTGCCAGCAGTTCCCCCGGGGGTGGCACAGATACGCAGTATTTT. Its protein product is CASSSPGGGTDTQYF.

V gene TRBV5-1 combines with J gene TRBJ2-5; D may be TRBD1 (5 bases). There are 13 residues in the CDR3. V was shortened by 4 bases and J by 2 bases, with 9 bases between the two germline ends. CDR1 SGHRS and CDR2 YFSETQ come from the germline V gene. The CDR3 is CASSPDRQETQYF. The CDR3 DNA sequence: TGCGCCAGCAGCCCCGACAGACAAGAGACCCAGTACTTC.

J is TRBJ2-3 and V is TRBV4-1; 12 bases are a match to TRBD2. CDR1 is MGHRA, CDR2 YSYEKL, per germline. J was trimmed by 0 bases and V by 6 bases; bases with no gene match: 1. This CDR3 region has 15 residues. The DNA for the CDR3 is TGCGCCAGCAGAGGACTAGCGGGAAGCACAGATACGCAGTATTTT. It translates to CASRGLAGSTDTQYF.

The chain employs TRBV7-9 and TRBJ2-7, with a weak D call TRBD1 (6 bases). The length of the CDR3 is 14 residues. CDR1 is SEHNR, CDR2 FQNEAQ, per germline (reference sequence). V shed 2 bases and J shed 2 bases, with 10 bases lying between them. CDR3 nucleotides: TGTGCCAGCAGCTTACTCCAGGGGCCCTACGAGCAGTACTTC. This gives the protein CASSLLQGPYEQYF.

The chain is built from TRBV7-9 and TRBJ2-5; 9 positions match TRBD1. J lost 9 bases, V lost 1 base, and 3 bases had no gene match. Germline V gene lookup returns CDR1 SEHNR and CDR2 FQNEAQ (reference sequence). The CDR3 extends over 13 amino acids. The CDR3 sequence: CASSLETGGAQYF. Here the CDR3 DNA reads TGTGCCAGCAGCTTAGAGACAGGGGGGGCCCAGTACTTC.

The chain uses TRBV27 and TRBJ1-1; D is ambiguous. Germline CDR1 reads MNHEY; CDR2 reads SMNVEV (reference sequence). CDR3 length: 15 amino acids. Trimming cost V 2 bases and J 4 bases, with 14 bases left between them. The CDR3 spells CASSLKAASGTEAFF. The CDR3 DNA sequence: TGTGCCAGCAGTTTAAAAGCGGCGAGCGGCACTGAAGCTTTCTTT.

This chain uses TRBV7-2 with TRBJ2-1; D perhaps matches TRBD2 (5 bases). V shed 4 bases and J shed 15 bases, with 19 bases lying between them. The CDR3 has 13 residues. Looked up from germline, CDR1 is SGHTA and CDR2 is FQGNSA. CDR3 region: CASSSDWGEAGFF. The CDR3 DNA reads as TGTGCCAGCAGCTCGGACTGGGGAGAGGCAGGGTTCTTC.

This clone showed up just once. The V call is TRBV10-1, the J call TRBJ1-4; 8 bases line up with TRBD1. J lost 7 bases, V lost 10 bases, and 8 bases had no gene match. The CDR3 is 13 residues long. Germline loops: CDR1 WNHNN, CDR2 SYGVQD (reference sequence). The CDR3 DNA reads TGCGCCAACTTATCAGGGGGCTGTGAAAAACTGTTTTTT. It is translated as CANLSGGCEKLFF.

V gene TRBV2 combines with J gene TRBJ2-3; 8 bases align to TRBD1. The CDR3 covers 14 residues. Germline V gene data show CDR1 as SNHLY and CDR2 as FYNNEI. The V segment lost 6 bases and the J segment 2 bases; nucleotides outside the gene matches: 4. CDR3 in DNA: TGTGCCAGCAGCCGGGACAGGTACACAGATACGCAGTATTTT. Its protein is CASSRDRYTDTQYF.

This clone has a handful of counts. The gene calls are TRBV29-1 and TRBJ2-7; TRBD2 matches 11 bases. Germline CDR1 is SQVTM and CDR2 is ANQGSEA. The CDR3 is 14 amino acids. Germline trimming cut 6 bases from V and 6 bases from J; bases unmatched to any gene: 10. The CDR3 spells CSVGPLAGVTEQYF. CDR3 nucleotides: TGCAGCGTGGGACCACTAGCGGGAGTCACCGAGCAGTACTTC.

The V gene is TRBV6-4, the J gene TRBJ1-1, with a weak D call TRBD1 (6 bases). Germline CDR1 is MRHNA and CDR2 is SNTAGT. Trimming removed 0 bases from V and 5 bases from J, with 25 bases in between. The CDR3 has 19 residues. CDR3 sequence: CASSDSLAPILTGETEAFF. CDR3 DNA: TGTGCCAGCAGTGACTCCCTCGCGCCAATTCTGACAGGCGAGACTGAAGCTTTCTTT.

Here the CDR3 DNA reads TGTGCCAGCTCCACTACGAGGGACAGGAGATACTACGAGCAGTACTTC. This encodes CASSTTRDRRYYEQYF. The rearrangement joins TRBV18 to TRBJ2-7; 8 bases are a match to TRBD1. CDR1 KGHSH and CDR2 LQKENI come from the germline V gene. The CDR3 extends over 16 amino acids. V was pared by 6 bases and J by 3 bases, with 13 bases of the junction left unmatched.

The chain is built from TRBV5-4 and TRBJ1-6, with TRBD1 identical over 7 bases. Germline CDR1 and CDR2: SGHNT and YYREEE (reference sequence). The CDR3 contains 16 residues. The V and J ends lost 2 bases and 6 bases, in that order; junction bases with no gene match: 8. Here the CDR3 DNA reads TGTGCCAGCAGCTTCGCACAGGGGTTGGGTAATTCACCCCTCCACTTT. As protein: CASSFAQGLGNSPLHF.

This chain links TRBV7-2 with TRBJ2-7, with TRBD1 as a possible D gene (6 bases). Trimming pared 4 bases from V and 0 bases from J, leaving 10 bases between. The CDR3 has 14 residues. CDR1 SGHTA and CDR2 FQGNSA come from the germline V gene. This chain's CDR3 is CASSSRTVSYEQYF. CDR3 in DNA: TGTGCCAGCAGCTCCCGGACAGTCTCCTACGAGCAGTACTTC.

Here the CDR3 DNA reads TGCGCCAGCAGCTTGGGACAGGGGGCAGTTGTTTACTATGGCTACACCTTC. It yields the protein CASSLGQGAVVYYGYTF. The chain links TRBV5-1 to TRBJ1-2, with TRBD1 matching 10 bases. The CDR3 totals 17 residues. V lost 0 bases to trimming and J lost 3 bases; unmatched junction nucleotides: 8. The germline V gene has CDR1 SGHRS and CDR2 YFSETQ.

The chain uses TRBV28 and TRBJ1-5; D is uncertain. The V gene lost 6 bases and the J gene lost 0 bases, with 9 bases spanning the gap. This CDR3 has 14 residues. Germline V CDR1 and CDR2: MDHEN, SYDVKM. The CDR3 DNA follows: TGTGCCAGCAGCCCCGGGGATAGCAATCAGCCCCAGCATTTT. Amino acids: CASSPGDSNQPQHF.

J is TRBJ2-1 and V is TRBV7-2; 8 bases map to TRBD2. Looked up from germline, CDR1 is SGHTA and CDR2 is FQGNSA. CDR3 size: 17 residues. The V and J ends lost 5 bases and 3 bases, in that order; junction bases with no gene match: 12. The CDR3: CASSAKTFSGIYNEQFF. CDR3 nucleotides: TGTGCCAGCAGCGCCAAAACGTTTAGCGGGATCTACAATGAGCAGTTCTTC. The entire variable domain, with the rest obtained from reference TRBV7-2 and TRBJ2-1, is as follows: GAGVSQSPSNKVTEKGKDVELRCDPISGHTALYWYRQSLGQGLEFLIYFQGNSAPDKSGLPSDRFSAERTGGSVSTLTIQRTQQEDSAVYLCASSAKTFSGIYNEQFFGPGTRLTVL.

The V gene is TRBV7-9, the J gene TRBJ1-3, with a possible D match to TRBD1 (6 bases). The CDR3 spans 14 residues. From germline, CDR1 is SEHNR and CDR2 FQNEAQ (reference sequence). The V end was cut by 6 bases, the J end by 5 bases, with 14 bases between. The CDR3 nucleotides read TGTGCCAGCAGTTCCGGGACATCAAGAAACACCATATATTTT. It is translated as CASSSGTSRNTIYF.

This clone was counted only a few times. The J gene is TRBJ1-2, the V gene TRBV4-2, with 7 nucleotides matching TRBD1. Germline V gene data show CDR1 as LGHNA and CDR2 as YNFKEQ. The CDR3 has 15 amino acids. V shed 1 base and J 4 bases; nucleotides not matched to a gene: 6. CDR3 amino acids: CASSQGQDRIYGYTF. The CDR3 DNA follows: TGTGCCAGCAGCCAAGGCCAGGACAGGATCTATGGCTACACCTTC.

The V gene is TRBV5-5, the J gene TRBJ2-2, with TRBD1 as a possible D gene (5 bases). Trimming took 3 bases from V and 0 from J, leaving 12 bases between them. Germline CDR1 is SGHKS and CDR2 is YYEKEE (reference sequence). This CDR3 contains 16 residues. The CDR3 bases are TGTGCCAGCAGCTCGGCTGACAGAGCGAACACCGGGGAGCTGTTTTTT. It encodes CASSSADRANTGELFF.

The V call is TRBV29-1, the J call TRBJ2-7, with 7 bases aligning to TRBD2. Germline CDR1 and CDR2: SQVTM and ANQGSEA. The CDR3 has 13 residues. J lost 0 bases, V lost 3 bases, and 2 bases had no gene match. CDR3 amino acids: CSVDQRGSYEQYF. The CDR3 region has the DNA TGCAGCGTTGATCAGCGGGGCTCCTACGAGCAGTACTTC.

In its sample, this clone was seen once. The chain combines TRBV5-1 with TRBJ1-4, with D maybe TRBD1 (5 bases). The V end lost 4 bases, the J end lost 4 bases, and 8 bases lay between the germline ends. The CDR3 runs 13 residues. CDR1 and CDR2 (germline): SGHRS, YFSETQ. The CDR3 loop reads CASSGGGNEKLFF. In DNA form, the CDR3 reads TGCGCCAGCAGCGGGGGGGGTAATGAAAAACTGTTTTTT.

The chain joins TRBV21-1 to TRBJ2-1; TRBD1, the table's D call, was not compared with the DNA. TRBV21-1 is noted as a pseudogene. This CDR3 has 14 amino acids. CDR3 nucleotides: TGTGCCAGCAGAACAGGGGGCCCCCACAATGAGCAGTTCTTC. Its translation is CASRTGGPHNEQFF.